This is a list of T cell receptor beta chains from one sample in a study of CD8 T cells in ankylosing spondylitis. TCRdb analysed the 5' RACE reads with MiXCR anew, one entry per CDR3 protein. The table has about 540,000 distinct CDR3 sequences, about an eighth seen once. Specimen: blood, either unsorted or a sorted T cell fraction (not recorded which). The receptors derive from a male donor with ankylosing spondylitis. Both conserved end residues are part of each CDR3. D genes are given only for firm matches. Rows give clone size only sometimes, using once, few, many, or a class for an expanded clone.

DNA: TGCAGTGCTCGACTAGCGGGAAGTGGAGATACGCAGTATTTT; CDR3: CSARLAGSGDTQYF; D: TRBD2; size: few; V: TRBV20-1; J: TRBJ2-3
DNA: TGTGCCAGCAGCTTACGGACAGGGCTGGACAATGAGCAGTTCTTC; CDR3: CASSLRTGLDNEQFF; D: TRBD1; size: few; V: TRBV9; J: TRBJ2-1
DNA: TGCAGCGTTATGGAAATCGGAAACTATGGCTACACCTTC; CDR3: CSVMEIGNYGYTF; D: NA; size: few; V: TRBV29-1; J: TRBJ1-2
DNA: TGTGCCAGCAGTTTAGTCCGCTCTGGGGCCAACGTCCTGACTTTC; CDR3: CASSLVRSGANVLTF; D: NA; size: NA; V: TRBV27; J: TRBJ2-6
DNA: TGTGCCAGCAGCAAATTACCGGGACTAGATACGCAGTATTTT; CDR3: CASSKLPGLDTQYF; D: NA; size: few; V: TRBV7-8; J: TRBJ2-3
DNA: TGTGCCAGCAGTAGAACCGGGACAAGGGGTCAGCCCCAGCATTTT; CDR3: CASSRTGTRGQPQHF; D: NA; size: NA; V: TRBV6-2/TRBV6-3; J: TRBJ1-5
DNA: TGTGCCAGCAGCCATGCTGACCCAGCCACTGAAGCTTTCTTT; CDR3: CASSHADPATEAFF; D: NA; size: NA; V: TRBV3-1; J: TRBJ1-1
DNA: TGCAGTGCTAGATTGGGACTAGCGGGAGTACAAGATACGCAGTATTTT; CDR3: CSARLGLAGVQDTQYF; D: TRBD2; size: many; V: TRBV20-1; J: TRBJ2-3
DNA: TGCAGTGCTAGACGGCGGGTCCAAGAGACCCAGTACTTC; CDR3: CSARRRVQETQYF; D: NA; size: many; V: TRBV20-1; J: TRBJ2-5
DNA: TGTGCCAGCGGTATGAGAGGTATGAACACTGAAGCTTTCTTT; CDR3: CASGMRGMNTEAFF; D: NA; size: NA; V: TRBV7-9; J: TRBJ1-1
DNA: TGTGCCAGCAGTTACCCCGTGGGCGGGGAGCTGTTTTTT; CDR3: CASSYPVGGELFF; D: NA; size: NA; V: TRBV6-5; J: TRBJ2-2
DNA: TGCAGTGCTCCTGGGACTAGCGGCACAGATACGCAGTATTTT; CDR3: CSAPGTSGTDTQYF; D: TRBD2; size: many; V: TRBV20-1; J: TRBJ2-3
DNA: TGTGCCAGCAGGGCCGGGACTAGCGTCTACGAGCAGTACTTC; CDR3: CASRAGTSVYEQYF; D: TRBD2; size: NA; V: TRBV27; J: TRBJ2-7
DNA: TGTGCCACCAGTGATGGGACAGGGTGGAGCTATGGCTACACCTTC; CDR3: CATSDGTGWSYGYTF; D: TRBD1; size: many; V: TRBV24-1; J: TRBJ1-2
DNA: TGTGCCAGCAGCTCCCGGGACAGCTATTCACCCCTCCACTTT; CDR3: CASSSRDSYSPLHF; D: TRBD1; size: NA; V: TRBV7-2; J: TRBJ1-6
DNA: TGTGCCAGCTCACCACTGGCCAGCTTGGGAGAAAAACTGTTTTTT; CDR3: CASSPLASLGEKLFF; D: NA; size: NA; V: TRBV18; J: TRBJ1-4
DNA: TGTGCCAGCAGTTTTAGCCTAGCGGGAGGTTCTTTGTACAATGAGCAGTTCTTC; CDR3: CASSFSLAGGSLYNEQFF; D: TRBD2; size: NA; V: TRBV27; J: TRBJ2-1
DNA: TGTGCCAGCAGTTTATGGATCGGCAGGGGGCATAATGAGCAGTTCTTC; CDR3: CASSLWIGRGHNEQFF; D: TRBD1; size: NA; V: TRBV27; J: TRBJ2-1
DNA: TGTGCCAGCAGCTTAATAGGTCCGAATCAAGGCTACGAGCAGTACTTC; CDR3: CASSLIGPNQGYEQYF; D: NA; size: NA; V: TRBV7-2; J: TRBJ2-7
DNA: TGCAGTGCTAGAGCGTCCGGTCAGGGGGGGTCACCCCTCCACTTT; CDR3: CSARASGQGGSPLHF; D: TRBD1; size: NA; V: TRBV20-1; J: TRBJ1-6
DNA: TGCGCCAGCAGCTTGCTTGGGAGGGCGAACACCGGGGAGCTGTTTTTT; CDR3: CASSLLGRANTGELFF; D: TRBD2; size: few; V: TRBV5-1; J: TRBJ2-2
DNA: TGTGCCACCAGTGTCGGACAGGGCTACAATGAGCAGTTCTTC; CDR3: CATSVGQGYNEQFF; D: TRBD1; size: many; V: TRBV24-1; J: TRBJ2-1
DNA: TGTGCCAGCAATCTGGGGGCAGTCGACACCGGGGAGCTGTTTTTT; CDR3: CASNLGAVDTGELFF; D: NA; size: many; V: TRBV12-3/TRBV12-4; J: TRBJ2-2
DNA: TGTGCCATCAGTGAGTCGGGGGGCTCTGGAAACACCATATATTTT; CDR3: CAISESGGSGNTIYF; D: NA; size: NA; V: TRBV10-3; J: TRBJ1-3
DNA: TGCGCCAGCAGTCCGGCGCTAGAATACTTC; CDR3: CASSPALEYF; D: NA; size: few; V: TRBV10-1; J: TRBJ2-4
DNA: TGTGCCAGCAGTCGACAGGAGGGGACCTACGAGCAGTACTTC; CDR3: CASSRQEGTYEQYF; D: NA; size: NA; V: TRBV27; J: TRBJ2-7
DNA: TGTGCCAGCACCGCTGGGTACGGAGAGACCCAGTACTTC; CDR3: CASTAGYGETQYF; D: NA; size: few; V: TRBV27; J: TRBJ2-5
DNA: TGTGCCAGTAGCCACCCGGGACTCCGAGCAGATACGCAGTATTTT; CDR3: CASSHPGLRADTQYF; D: NA; size: NA; V: TRBV19; J: TRBJ2-3
DNA: TGTATCACGACCCGGGCGGTTACAGATACGCAGTATTTT; CDR3: CITTRAVTDTQYF; D: NA; size: few; V: TRBV7-5; J: TRBJ2-3
DNA: TGCGCCAGCAGCCAAATCCCCGGGAGGTTTAATGAGCAGTTCTTC; CDR3: CASSQIPGRFNEQFF; D: TRBD2; size: few; V: TRBV4-1; J: TRBJ2-1
DNA: TGTGCCAGCAGCACCGCCGGAGTTTCCTACAATGAGCAGTTCTTC; CDR3: CASSTAGVSYNEQFF; D: NA; size: few; V: TRBV7-9; J: TRBJ2-1
DNA: TGTGCCAGCAGCTTAGGGGGGGACAAATGGGAAAAACTGTTTTTT; CDR3: CASSLGGDKWEKLFF; D: NA; size: NA; V: TRBV13; J: TRBJ1-4
DNA: TGTGCCAGCAGCTTAACGGGGACGTTACTTAGCACAGATACGCAGTATTTT; CDR3: CASSLTGTLLSTDTQYF; D: NA; size: NA; V: TRBV7-2; J: TRBJ2-3
DNA: TGTGCCAGCACATGGACAGGGGGATCTAACGGCGGTCAGCCCCAGCATTTT; CDR3: CASTWTGGSNGGQPQHF; D: TRBD1; size: few; V: TRBV7-2; J: TRBJ1-5
DNA: TGTGCCACCAGCAGAGTTTCGGACAGCTACGAGCAGTACTTC; CDR3: CATSRVSDSYEQYF; D: NA; size: NA; V: TRBV15; J: TRBJ2-7
DNA: TGCGCCAGCAGCTTTGCGGGACAGGGCTACAATGAGCAGTTCTTC; CDR3: CASSFAGQGYNEQFF; D: TRBD1; size: NA; V: TRBV5-1; J: TRBJ2-1
DNA: TGCGCCAGCACCTGGCAGCCAGACAATGAGCAGTTCTTC; CDR3: CASTWQPDNEQFF; D: NA; size: NA; V: TRBV5-1; J: TRBJ2-1
DNA: TGCAGCGTGGACCCTGAGGTCACAGATACGCAGTATTTT; CDR3: CSVDPEVTDTQYF; D: NA; size: many; V: TRBV29-1; J: TRBJ2-3
DNA: TGTGCCTGGAGTGTTTGGGGGCAGGTGGACTACGAGCAGTACTTC; CDR3: CAWSVWGQVDYEQYF; D: NA; size: few; V: TRBV30; J: TRBJ2-7
DNA: TGTGCCAGCACCTCGGGGACAGGGGTATTCGGGGAGCTGTTTTTT; CDR3: CASTSGTGVFGELFF; D: TRBD1; size: few; V: TRBV5-5; J: TRBJ2-2
DNA: TGTGCCAGCAGTGATAATGCAGAGACCCAGTACTTC; CDR3: CASSDNAETQYF; D: NA; size: NA; V: TRBV2; J: TRBJ2-5
DNA: TGTGCCGGGTCGGGGAGTTGGAACACCGGGGAGCTGTTTTTT; CDR3: CAGSGSWNTGELFF; D: NA; size: few; V: TRBV6-1; J: TRBJ2-2
DNA: TGCGCCAGCAGCTTGGGTCTCCACGAGCAGTACTTC; CDR3: CASSLGLHEQYF; D: NA; size: many; V: TRBV5-1; J: TRBJ2-7
DNA: TGTGCCACCGCCGGGACCAACTCCTACAATGAGCAGTTCTTC; CDR3: CATAGTNSYNEQFF; D: NA; size: many; V: TRBV24-1; J: TRBJ2-1
DNA: TGTGCCAGCAGCTCCTCCACTAGCGGACAAGAGACCCAGTACTTC; CDR3: CASSSSTSGQETQYF; D: TRBD2; size: few; V: TRBV11-2; J: TRBJ2-5
DNA: TGCGCCAGCAGCTTTGAGTTGGGAAATGAAAAACTGTTTTTT; CDR3: CASSFELGNEKLFF; D: NA; size: few; V: TRBV5-1; J: TRBJ1-4
DNA: TGTGCCAGCAGCTTAACGGGGGGCCACGAGCAGTACTTC; CDR3: CASSLTGGHEQYF; D: NA; size: NA; V: TRBV7-2; J: TRBJ2-7
DNA: TGTGCCAGCTGGGGACTAGCGGGAGAGGTGGAGCAGTTCTTC; CDR3: CASWGLAGEVEQFF; D: TRBD2; size: NA; V: TRBV18; J: TRBJ2-1
DNA: TGCAGTGCTAGGGTGTATGAGCAGTTCTTC; CDR3: CSARVYEQFF; D: NA; size: few; V: TRBV20-1; J: TRBJ2-1
DNA: TGCGCCAGCGGCGGGTCCATGTCTGTCAATGAGCAGTTCTTC; CDR3: CASGGSMSVNEQFF; D: NA; size: NA; V: TRBV5-1; J: TRBJ2-1
DNA: TGCGCCAGCACCTCGGACGGGATGACTGAAGCTTTCTTT; CDR3: CASTSDGMTEAFF; D: NA; size: many; V: TRBV5-1; J: TRBJ1-1
DNA: TGTGCCAGCAGCTTGGGACGGATGATGAACACTGAAGCTTTCTTT; CDR3: CASSLGRMMNTEAFF; D: NA; size: NA; V: TRBV5-6; J: TRBJ1-1
DNA: TGTGCCAGCAGCTTAAAGACTAGCGGGAGATACACAGATACGCAGTATTTT; CDR3: CASSLKTSGRYTDTQYF; D: TRBD2; size: NA; V: TRBV11-2; J: TRBJ2-3